Detailed here is one TCR beta chain. Its target is not known. The data derive from a study of regulatory T cells in long-lasting Graves disease. Arm-PCR of CDR3 regions with iRepertoire HTBI primers generated TCR beta libraries. MiXCR was run by TCRdb on the multiplex PCR reads, yielding one entry per CDR3 protein. Altogether hundreds of thousands of distinct CDR3 sequences are present, approximately 16% being singletons, with the ten largest covering approximately 25%. Study observations and caveats: A limited number of samples was an acknowledged limitation.

As to time point: newly diagnosed GD, antithyroid drugs for less than 3 months. RNA isolated from PBMCs was used to make the TCR library. This CDR3 is 15 amino acids long. V was clipped by 2 bases and J by 5 bases; unmatched bases: 5. Germline V gives CDR1 SGHTA, CDR2 FQGTGA. The same specimen was also included in a second study, on T cells in Graves' hyperthyroidism and ophthalmopathy. That paper adds: Patients aged 18 to 65 had newly diagnosed hyperthyroidism that had lasted under 2 months. Used for diagnoses were clinical symptoms, serum thyroxine and TRAb, thyroid ultrasound and orbital computed tomography. Blood also carried most thyroid clonotypes expanded above 0.001.

The chain links TRBV7-3 to TRBJ2-5, with TRBD2 matching over 10 bases. The sample here was peripheral blood mononuclear cells (PBMCs), taken at new diagnosis, from a patient treated with antithyroid drugs. This TCR derives from a woman aged 35 to 60 with Graves disease. The CDR3 loop reads CASSLGPSGGETQYF. Here the CDR3 DNA reads TGTGCCAGCAGCTTAGGTCCTAGCGGGGGTGAGACCCAGTACTTC.